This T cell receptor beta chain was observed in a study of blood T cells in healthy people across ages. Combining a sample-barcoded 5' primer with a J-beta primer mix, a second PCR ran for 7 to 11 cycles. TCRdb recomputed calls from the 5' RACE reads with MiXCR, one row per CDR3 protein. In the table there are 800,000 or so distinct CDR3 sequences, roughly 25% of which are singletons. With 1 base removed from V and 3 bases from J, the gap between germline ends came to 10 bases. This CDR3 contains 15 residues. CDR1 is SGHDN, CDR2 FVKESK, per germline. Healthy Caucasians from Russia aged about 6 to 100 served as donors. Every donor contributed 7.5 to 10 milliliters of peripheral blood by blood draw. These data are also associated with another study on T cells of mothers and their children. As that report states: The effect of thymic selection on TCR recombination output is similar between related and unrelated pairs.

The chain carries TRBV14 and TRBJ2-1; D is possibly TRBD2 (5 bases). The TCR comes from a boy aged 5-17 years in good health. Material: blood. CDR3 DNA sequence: TGTGCCAGCAGCCAAGCGCGGGCCCACTACAATGAGCAGTTCTTC. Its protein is CASSQARAHYNEQFF.